One sample yielded the 27 T cell receptor beta chains listed below, sequenced in a study of shared clonotypes between healthy human individuals. TCRdb's table, derived via immunoSEQ multiplex PCR, lists solely in-frame clones and lacks some. The table records 400,000 to 600,000 clones, more than 95% of them present only once. What was sequenced was naive CD4+ T cells sorted from blood. Subset meaning: CD45RA+ positively selected. These receptors all stem from a woman under 40 in good health.

On this clone: Other DNA sequences in this specimen translate into the identical CDR3. This rearrangement joins TRBV10-3 to TRBJ1-4; D is perhaps TRBD1 (6 bases). The V gene lost 9 bases and the J gene lost 1 base, with 9 bases spanning the gap. Germline CDR1 is ENHRY and CDR2 is SYGVKD. The CDR3 runs 13 residues. CDR3 coding DNA: TGTGCCATTAAACAGGGAACTAATGAAAAACTGTTTTTT. Its translation: CAIKQGTNEKLFF.

The gene calls are TRBV6-4 and TRBJ1-2; D is undetermined. CDR3 length: 13 residues. Germline CDR1 MRHNA, CDR2 SNTAGT. V was clipped by 4 bases and J by 3 bases, with 9 bases between them. The CDR3 region has the DNA TGTGCCAGCAGTGGGTCAGGAGACTATGGCTACACCTTC. Its protein product is CASSGSGDYGYTF.

V usage is TRBV4-2 and J usage is TRBJ2-6; no reliable D call. Trimming took 5 bases from V and 5 from J, leaving 22 bases between them. The CDR3 spans 18 residues. The germline V gene encodes CDR1 LGHNA and CDR2 YNFKEQ. The CDR3 loop reads CASSVKSKGQSRANVLTF. In DNA, the CDR3 is TGTGCCAGCAGCGTCAAGAGCAAAGGTCAAAGTCGGGCCAACGTCCTGACTTTC.

The rearrangement links TRBV6-5 to TRBJ1-3; D might be TRBD1 (5 bases). Germline-derived CDR1 and CDR2 are MNHEY and SVGAGI. The CDR3 runs to 15 residues. V lost 4 bases and J lost 2, with 12 bases in between. CDR3: CASSSQGVPGNTIYF. CDR3 bases: TGTGCCAGCAGTTCCCAGGGAGTCCCTGGAAACACCATATATTTT.

This rearrangement joins TRBV6-1 to TRBJ1-4, with D possibly matching TRBD1 (6 bases). V shed 6 bases and J shed 5 bases, with 10 bases lying between them. The CDR3 covers 13 residues. The germline V gene has CDR1 MNHNS and CDR2 SASEGT. CDR3 in DNA: TGTGCCAGCAGAACTGGACAGAATGAAAAACTGTTTTTT. Protein product: CASRTGQNEKLFF.

The chain has TRBV28 and TRBJ1-5; D unclear. The CDR3 length is 12 residues. V was pared by 6 bases and J by 7 bases, with 10 bases between. The germline gives CDR1 MDHEN, CDR2 SYDVKM. CDR3 amino acids: CASSSFHQPQHF. The CDR3 DNA reads TGTGCCAGCAGCTCGTTTCACCAGCCCCAGCATTTT.

The chain uses TRBV6-5 and TRBJ1-1; D is uncertain. The CDR3 sequence is 13 residues long. Germline CDR1 and CDR2: MNHEY and SVGAGI. The V and J ends lost 5 bases and 4 bases respectively, with 11 bases between them. The CDR3: CASSNYKSTEAFF. In nucleotides, the CDR3 is TGTGCCAGCAGTAATTACAAATCCACTGAAGCTTTCTTT.

The V and J genes are TRBV30 and TRBJ2-5, with TRBD2 matching 9 bases. The V and J ends lost 4 bases and 2 bases, in that order; junction bases with no gene match: 20. Germline V gene sequence: CDR1 GTSNPN, CDR2 SVGIG (reference sequence). This CDR3 is built from 19 residues. CDR3 in DNA: TGTGCCTGGATCGAGGGGTGGGTAGCGGGAGAGTCCAAACAAGAGACCCAGTACTTC. Translation: CAWIEGWVAGESKQETQYF.

A word on this clone: An end of the junction does not agree with germline; a read error may underlie this. The chain has TRBV5-1 and TRBJ2-7, with D perhaps matching TRBD1 or TRBD2 (5 bases each). Germline V gene sequence: CDR1 SGHRS, CDR2 YFSETQ. The CDR3 has 15 residues. Written as DNA, the CDR3 is TGCGCCAGCGGCTTGGGACGGACCTCCTCCTACGAGCAGTACTTC. It specifies CASGLGRTSSYEQYF.

The gene calls are TRBV28 and TRBJ2-1; 10 bases fit TRBD2. CDR1 is MDHEN, CDR2 SYDVKM, per germline. The trim removed 6 bases at V and 4 bases at J, leaving 15 bases unmatched. CDR3 length: 18 residues. The CDR3 DNA is TGTGCCAGCAGGCCCACATCTGAGAGCGGGAGGGTTTACAATGAGCAGTTCTTC. It yields the protein CASRPTSESGRVYNEQFF.

J is TRBJ2-7 and V is TRBV19; TRBD2 agrees at 9 bases. The CDR3 is 16 residues long. V lost 9 bases and J lost 0; bases outside the gene matches: 12. CDR1 and CDR2 (germline): LNHDA, SQIVND (reference sequence). CDR3 nucleotides: TGTGCCAGGCTCAAGGGACTAGCCGGTATCTCCTACGAGCAGTACTTC. Protein product: CARLKGLAGISYEQYF. Based on the CDR3 plus reference TRBV19 and TRBJ2-7, the full variable domain is DGGITQSPKYLFRKEGQNVTLSCEQNLNHDAMYWYRQDPGQGLRLIYYSQIVNDFQKGDIAEGYSVSREKKESFPLTVTSAQKNPTAFYLCARLKGLAGISYEQYFGPGTRLTVT.

The chain employs TRBV19 and TRBJ2-5; 9 nucleotides match TRBD1. The better agreement between TRBJ2-7 and the DNA end casts doubt on the J call. Germline V gene data show CDR1 as LNHDA and CDR2 as SQIVND (reference sequence). This CDR3 contains 15 residues. The chain's CDR3 is CASSMAGQGTYEQYF. The CDR3 nucleotides read TGTGCCAGTAGTATGGCGGGACAGGGTACCTACGAGCAGTACTTC.

This rearrangement joins TRBV15 to TRBJ2-4; no firm D call. The V gene's germline CDR1 is LNHNV and CDR2 YYDKDF (reference sequence). The CDR3 is made up of 14 amino acids. Deletions cut 2 bases from V and 6 bases from J, with 11 bases between. Here the CDR3 reads CATSRRADLNIQYF. CDR3 DNA sequence: TGTGCCACCAGCAGACGGGCGGACCTAAACATTCAGTACTTC.

V is TRBV11-2 and J is TRBJ2-2; 7 bases fit TRBD1. CDR1 SGHAT and CDR2 FQNNGV come from the germline V gene. CDR3 length equals 18 residues. The V and J ends lost 1 base and 6 bases, in that order; junction bases with no gene match: 14. The CDR3 nucleotides read TGTGCCAGCAGCTTAGCCCCGGGAAGGGGGCGCATCTCCGGGGAGCTGTTTTTT. Amino acid sequence: CASSLAPGRGRISGELFF.

The chain has TRBV6-5 and TRBJ1-1, with D possibly matching TRBD1 (5 bases). This CDR3 is built from 13 residues. V dropped 2 bases and J dropped 4 bases, with 8 bases sitting between them. Germline-derived CDR1 and CDR2 are MNHEY and SVGAGI. The CDR3 sequence is CASSYAGPTEAFF. For the CDR3, the DNA is TGTGCCAGCAGTTACGCAGGGCCCACTGAAGCTTTCTTT.

The chain employs TRBV5-4 and TRBJ2-3; D gene unclear. Deletions cut 0 bases from V and 5 bases from J, with 16 bases between. Germline V gene data show CDR1 as SGHNT and CDR2 as YYREEE (reference sequence). This CDR3 is 16 amino acids long. The CDR3 bases are TGTGCCAGCAGCTTGGGGGATACCGCGGTGAGAGATACGCAGTATTTT. As protein: CASSLGDTAVRDTQYF.

This sequence joins TRBV14 and TRBJ1-1, with 7 bases that match TRBD1. Germline V CDR1 and CDR2: SGHDN, FVKESK. V lost 4 bases and J lost 1; bases outside the gene matches: 6. The CDR3 consists of 15 residues. The DNA for the CDR3 is TGTGCCAGCAGCCCGCAGACAGGGCCGAACACTGAAGCTTTCTTT. Translating it yields CASSPQTGPNTEAFF. The full variable domain, its missing parts supplied by reference TRBV14 and TRBJ1-1, is EAGVTQFPSHSVIEKGQTVTLRCDPISGHDNLYWYRRVMGKEIKFLLHFVKESKQDESGMPNNRFLAERTGGTYSTLKVQPAELEDSGVYFCASSPQTGPNTEAFFGQGTRLTVV.

V and J are TRBV6-1 and TRBJ2-5, with D perhaps TRBD2 (6 bases). This CDR3 comprises 15 residues. Germline CDR1 MNHNS, CDR2 SASEGT. V lost 5 bases and J 2 bases, leaving 15 bases between the germline ends. The CDR3 coding sequence is TGTGCCAGCAGTAAAGGAGGGCAGAGGCAAGAGACCCAGTACTTC. Translation: CASSKGGQRQETQYF.

In DNA form, the CDR3 reads TGTGCCAGCAGTGAATATATGGTGGAGACTGACTATGGCTACACCTTC. This sequence encodes CASSEYMVETDYGYTF. The rearrangement joins TRBV25-1 to TRBJ1-2; D is ambiguous. The ends were cut back, 0 bases at V and 3 bases at J, with 14 bases in the middle. The germline V gene has CDR1 MGHDK and CDR2 SYGVNS. The CDR3 length is 16 residues.

The sample holds one count of this clone. The genes are TRBV6-6 and TRBJ2-7; 7 nucleotides agree with TRBD1. There are 12 residues in the CDR3. The V and J ends lost 5 bases and 6 bases, in that order; junction bases with no gene match: 4. Germline V lookup: CDR1 MNHNY, CDR2 SVGAGI (reference sequence). The CDR3 DNA reads as TGTGCCAGCAGTAAGACAGGGCTCGAGCAGTACTTC. Translating it yields CASSKTGLEQYF.

In this sample, this clone turned up once. This chain uses TRBV9 with TRBJ2-5; the match to TRBD2 covers 9 bases. Unmatched junction bases numbered 7, after V lost 2 bases and J lost 5 bases. Germline V gives CDR1 SGDLS, CDR2 YYNGEE. This CDR3 is built from 15 residues. The CDR3 region has the DNA TGTGCCAGCAGCGTTGTAGCGGGAGCGGGGGAGACCCAGTACTTC. Its translation: CASSVVAGAGETQYF.

The count of this clone is one. This sequence joins TRBV7-3 and TRBJ2-3, with 10 nucleotides matching TRBD2. Unmatched junction bases numbered 3, after V lost 2 bases and J lost 4 bases. In germline, CDR1 is SGHTA, CDR2 FQGTGA. The CDR3 covers 15 residues. The CDR3 here is CASSLGLAGADTQYF. CDR3 nucleotide sequence: TGTGCCAGCAGCTTAGGGCTAGCGGGAGCAGATACGCAGTATTTT. Filled out from reference TRBV7-3 and TRBJ2-3, the complete variable domain reads GAGVSQTPSNKVTEKGKYVELRCDPISGHTALYWYRQSLGQGPEFLIYFQGTGAADDSGLPNDRFFAVRPEGSVSTLKIQRTERGDSAVYLCASSLGLAGADTQYFGPGTRLTVL.

J is TRBJ2-7 and V is TRBV6-1, with 11 positions matching TRBD2. The CDR3 has 15 amino acids. With 1 base clipped from V and 5 bases from J, the junction kept 4 bases outside the gene matches. CDR1 is MNHNS and CDR2 is SASEGT in the germline V gene. CDR3 amino acids: CASSEGASGRHEQYF. The CDR3 DNA is TGTGCCAGCAGTGAAGGCGCTAGCGGGAGGCACGAGCAGTACTTC.

The rearrangement uses TRBV6-4 and TRBJ1-2; possibly TRBD1 for D (6 bases). CDR3 length: 17 amino acids. Deletions cut 4 bases from V and 0 bases from J, with 18 bases between. Germline V gene lookup returns CDR1 MRHNA and CDR2 SNTAGT. For the CDR3, the DNA is TGTGCCAGCAGTGCCTCGACAGGACTGGCAGCTAACTATGGCTACACCTTC. Translated: CASSASTGLAANYGYTF.

The gene calls are TRBV10-3 and TRBJ2-7, with 9 bases that match TRBD1. The CDR3 is 16 amino acids. The ends lost 2 bases at V and 0 bases at J; junction bases unmatched: 5. From germline, CDR1 is ENHRY and CDR2 SYGVKD. The CDR3 spells CAISEEGTGPSYEQYF. CDR3 DNA sequence: TGTGCCATCAGTGAGGAAGGGACAGGGCCCTCCTACGAGCAGTACTTC.

The CDR3 sequence: CSVESPLYEQYF. In DNA, the CDR3 is TGCAGCGTTGAATCACCACTCTACGAGCAGTACTTC. The chain employs TRBV29-1 and TRBJ2-5; unclear D gene. The DNA end is more similar to TRBJ2-7, so the J call may be wrong. Per germline, CDR1 SQVTM and CDR2 ANQGSEA. The CDR3 sequence is 12 residues long.

The count of this clone is one. The genes are TRBV2 and TRBJ2-1; 10 bases align to TRBD2. V shed 6 bases and J 2 bases; nucleotides not matched to a gene: 4. Germline V gene sequence: CDR1 SNHLY, CDR2 FYNNEI. The CDR3 is 15 amino acids. This chain's CDR3 is CASRDLAGAYNEQFF. The CDR3 DNA reads TGTGCCAGCAGGGACCTAGCGGGAGCCTACAATGAGCAGTTCTTC.